The source of this TCR beta chain is a study of T cells in Graves' hyperthyroidism and ophthalmopathy. Findings and caveats of the study: The model anticipated ophthalmopathy a median about six months pre-onset. Most expanded thyroid clonotypes above 0.001 recurred in blood.

Patients between 18 and 65 years old had hyperthyroidism, newly diagnosed and lasting under 2 months. Diagnoses used clinical symptoms, serum thyroxine and TRAb, thyroid ultrasound and orbital computed tomography. This clonotype was observed at least ten times. Its antigen is not known. The CDR3 covers 15 residues. Trimming left V 2 bases short and J 5 bases short, with 14 bases between. Germline loops: CDR1 LGHNT, CDR2 FRNRAP. What was amplified from RNA transcripts were TCR beta CDR3 regions. RT-PCR in the first round (using the HTBI primer set) targeted the TCR CDR3. Each CDR3 protein is one row after TCRdb ran MiXCR on the multiplex PCR reads. The sample contains more than 650,000 distinct CDR3 sequences, approximately 14% of which appear only once.

Sequencing input: blood. The clonotype comes from a woman younger than 30 with Graves' hyperthyroidism. The rearrangement links TRBV12-5 to TRBJ2-3; D remains ambiguous. The CDR3 DNA is TGTGCTAGTGGTTTGAACCGGATAGGAGAAGATACGCAGTATTTT. This codes for CASGLNRIGEDTQYF.